This T cell receptor (beta chain) originates from a study of cytomegalovirus exposure and HLA in healthy donors. Both 60 Vbeta primers and 13 Jbeta primers went into the PCR. The repertoire was sequenced with immunoSEQ multiplex PCR; TCRdb's copy has only in-frame clones and lacks some. The sample lists 250,000 or so clones, 70% to 90% occurring once. Overall study results and limits: Most subjects' HLA-A and HLA-B alleles were reportedly predicted from TCR beta sequences. Cytomegalovirus-associated status was assigned to fewer than 200 TCR beta chains.

The CDR3 loop spans 14 amino acids. V gave up 1 base and J gave up 2 bases, with 9 bases separating them. The germline gives CDR1 SGHTA, CDR2 FQGNSA. For this clone: Its matching antigen is unknown.

The chain has TRBV7-2 and TRBJ2-7; D is perhaps TRBD1 (5 bases). The origin of this receptor is a human donor in good health. Sequenced material: PBMCs. This CDR3 is CASSLEPRAYEQYF. The CDR3 coding sequence is TGTGCCAGCAGCTTAGAACCCAGGGCCTACGAGCAGTACTTC.